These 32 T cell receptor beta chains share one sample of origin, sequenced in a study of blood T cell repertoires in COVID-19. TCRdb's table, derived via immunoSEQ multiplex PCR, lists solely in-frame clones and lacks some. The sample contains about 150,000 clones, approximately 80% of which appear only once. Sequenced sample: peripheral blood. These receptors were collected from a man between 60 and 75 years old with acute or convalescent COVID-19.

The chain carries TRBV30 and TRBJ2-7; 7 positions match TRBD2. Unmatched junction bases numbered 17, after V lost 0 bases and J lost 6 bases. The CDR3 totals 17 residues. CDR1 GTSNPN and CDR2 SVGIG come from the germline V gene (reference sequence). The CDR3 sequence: CAWSVGRVLGRTSEQYF. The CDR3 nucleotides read TGTGCCTGGAGTGTAGGGAGGGTACTAGGTCGAACGAGCGAGCAGTACTTC.

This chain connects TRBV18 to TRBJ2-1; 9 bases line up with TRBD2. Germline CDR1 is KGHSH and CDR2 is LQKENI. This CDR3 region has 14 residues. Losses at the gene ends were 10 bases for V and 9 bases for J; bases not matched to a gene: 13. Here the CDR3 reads CATRSGGLAAEQFF. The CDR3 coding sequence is TGTGCCACGCGTAGCGGGGGCTTGGCGGCTGAGCAGTTCTTC.

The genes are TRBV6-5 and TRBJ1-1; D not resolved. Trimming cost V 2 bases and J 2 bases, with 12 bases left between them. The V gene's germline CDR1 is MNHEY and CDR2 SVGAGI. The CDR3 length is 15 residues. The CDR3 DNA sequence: TGTGCCAGCAGTTACGCGCCCCAGGTTAACACTGAAGCTTTCTTT. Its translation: CASSYAPQVNTEAFF.

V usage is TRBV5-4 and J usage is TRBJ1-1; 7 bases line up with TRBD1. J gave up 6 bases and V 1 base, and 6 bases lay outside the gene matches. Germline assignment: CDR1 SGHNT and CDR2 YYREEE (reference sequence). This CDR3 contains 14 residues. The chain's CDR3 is CASSLRQGRSEAFF. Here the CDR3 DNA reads TGTGCCAGCAGCTTGAGACAGGGAAGGTCTGAAGCTTTCTTT.

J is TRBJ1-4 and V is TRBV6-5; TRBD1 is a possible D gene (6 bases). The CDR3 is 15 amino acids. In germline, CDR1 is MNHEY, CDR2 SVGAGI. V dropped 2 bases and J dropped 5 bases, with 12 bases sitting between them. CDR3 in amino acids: CASSYGGQTNEKLFF. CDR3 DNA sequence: TGTGCCAGCAGTTACGGCGGACAGACAAATGAAAAACTGTTTTTT.

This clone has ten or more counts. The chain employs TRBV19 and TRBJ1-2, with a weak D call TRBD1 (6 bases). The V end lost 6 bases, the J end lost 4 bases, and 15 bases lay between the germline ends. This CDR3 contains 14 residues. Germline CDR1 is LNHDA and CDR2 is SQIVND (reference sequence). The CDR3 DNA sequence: TGTGCCAGTAGCGATCGGACGGACAGCTATGGCTACACCTTC. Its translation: CASSDRTDSYGYTF.

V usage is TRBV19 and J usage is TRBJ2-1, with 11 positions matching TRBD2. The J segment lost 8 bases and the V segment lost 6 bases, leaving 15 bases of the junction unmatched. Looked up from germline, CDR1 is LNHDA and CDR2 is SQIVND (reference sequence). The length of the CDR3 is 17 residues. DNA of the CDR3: TGTGCCAGTAGCCGGGCGGCAACACTAGCGGGAGTGCATGAGCAGTTCTTC. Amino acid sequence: CASSRAATLAGVHEQFF.

The CDR3 loop reads CASSVQGMSTDTQYF. DNA for the CDR3: TGCGCCAGCAGCGTACAGGGAATGAGCACAGATACGCAGTATTTT. The V and J genes are TRBV4-1 and TRBJ2-3; TRBD1 is a possible D gene (6 bases). The CDR3 totals 15 residues. The V end lost 5 bases, the J end lost 0 bases, and 12 bases lay between the germline ends. Germline CDR1 is MGHRA and CDR2 is YSYEKL.

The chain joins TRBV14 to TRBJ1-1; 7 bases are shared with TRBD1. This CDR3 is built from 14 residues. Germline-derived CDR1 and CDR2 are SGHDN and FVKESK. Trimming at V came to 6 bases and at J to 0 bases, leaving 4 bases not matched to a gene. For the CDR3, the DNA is TGTGCCAGCAGTTACAGGGGTCTGAACACTGAAGCTTTCTTT. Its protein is CASSYRGLNTEAFF.

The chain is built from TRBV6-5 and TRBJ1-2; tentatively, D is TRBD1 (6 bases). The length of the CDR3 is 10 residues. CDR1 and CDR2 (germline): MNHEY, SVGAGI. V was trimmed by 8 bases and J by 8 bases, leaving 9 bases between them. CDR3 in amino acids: CASGRGGYTF. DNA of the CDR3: TGTGCCAGCGGAAGGGGGGGCTACACCTTC.

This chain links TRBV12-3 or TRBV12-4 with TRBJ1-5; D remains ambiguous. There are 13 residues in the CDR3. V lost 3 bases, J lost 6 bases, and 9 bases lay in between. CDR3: CASSFQVRQPQHF. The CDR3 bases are TGTGCCAGCAGTTTCCAGGTACGTCAGCCCCAGCATTTT.

For the CDR3, the DNA is TGCGCCAGCAACAACGGACAGGGAGGATCCTACAATGAGCAGTTCTTC. This gives the protein CASNNGQGGSYNEQFF. V usage is TRBV5-1 and J usage is TRBJ2-1; 8 bases are a match to TRBD1. From germline, CDR1 is SGHRS and CDR2 YFSETQ. Trimming took 6 bases from V and 1 from J; bases not matched to a gene: 9. The CDR3 runs to 16 residues. The full variable domain, completed using reference TRBV5-1 and TRBJ2-1, is KAGVTQTPRYLIKTRGQQVTLSCSPISGHRSVSWYQQTPGQGLQFLFEYFSETQRNKGNFPGRFSGRQFSNSRSEMNVSTLELGDSALYLCASNNGQGGSYNEQFFGPGTRLTVL.

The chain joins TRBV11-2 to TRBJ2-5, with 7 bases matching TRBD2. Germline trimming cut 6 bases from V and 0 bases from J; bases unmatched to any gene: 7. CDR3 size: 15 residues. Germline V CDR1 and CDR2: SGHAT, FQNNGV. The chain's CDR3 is CASRMGAGYQETQYF. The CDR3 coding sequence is TGTGCCAGCAGGATGGGAGCGGGGTACCAAGAGACCCAGTACTTC.

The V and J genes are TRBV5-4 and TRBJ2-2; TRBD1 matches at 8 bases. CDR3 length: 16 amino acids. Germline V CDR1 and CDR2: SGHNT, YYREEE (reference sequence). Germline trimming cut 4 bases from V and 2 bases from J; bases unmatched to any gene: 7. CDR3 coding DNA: TGTGCCAGCAGCACGGGGACAGGATTCAACACCGGGGAGCTGTTTTTT. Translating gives CASSTGTGFNTGELFF.

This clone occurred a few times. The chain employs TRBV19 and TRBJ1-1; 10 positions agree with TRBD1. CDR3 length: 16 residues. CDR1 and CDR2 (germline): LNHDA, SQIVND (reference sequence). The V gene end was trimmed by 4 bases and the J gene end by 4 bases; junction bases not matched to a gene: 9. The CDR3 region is CASSTRDRGLATEAFF. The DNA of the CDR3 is TGTGCCAGTAGTACCCGGGACAGGGGTTTGGCCACTGAAGCTTTCTTT.

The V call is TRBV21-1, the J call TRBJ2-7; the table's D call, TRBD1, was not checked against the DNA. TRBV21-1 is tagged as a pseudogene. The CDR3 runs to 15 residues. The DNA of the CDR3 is TGTGCCAGCAGCGGAGCCGGGACACCGTCCTACGAGCAGTACTTC. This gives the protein CASSGAGTPSYEQYF.

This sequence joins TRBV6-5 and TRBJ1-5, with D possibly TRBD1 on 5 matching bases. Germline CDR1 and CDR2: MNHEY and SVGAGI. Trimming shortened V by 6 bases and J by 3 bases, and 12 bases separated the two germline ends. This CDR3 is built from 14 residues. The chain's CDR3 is CASSATGNNQPQHF. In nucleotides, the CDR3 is TGTGCCAGCAGCGCCACAGGTAACAATCAGCCCCAGCATTTT.

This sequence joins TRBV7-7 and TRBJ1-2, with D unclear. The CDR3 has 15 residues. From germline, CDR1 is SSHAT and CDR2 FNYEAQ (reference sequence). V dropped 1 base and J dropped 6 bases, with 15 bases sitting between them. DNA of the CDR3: TGTGCCAGCAGCTTAGACCTCCCAGAACGGGATGGCTACACCTTC. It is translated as CASSLDLPERDGYTF.

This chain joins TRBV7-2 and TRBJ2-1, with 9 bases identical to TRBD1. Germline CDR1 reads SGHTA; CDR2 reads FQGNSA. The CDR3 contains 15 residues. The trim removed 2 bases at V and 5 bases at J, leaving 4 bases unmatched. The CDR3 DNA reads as TGTGCCAGCAGCTTACAGGGACAGGGAAACAATGAGCAGTTCTTC. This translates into CASSLQGQGNNEQFF.

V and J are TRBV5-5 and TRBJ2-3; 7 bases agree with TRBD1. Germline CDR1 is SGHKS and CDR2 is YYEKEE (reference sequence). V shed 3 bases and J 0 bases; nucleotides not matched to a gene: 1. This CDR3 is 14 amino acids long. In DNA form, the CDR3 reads TGTGCCAGCAGCTGGGGACAGAGCACAGATACGCAGTATTTT. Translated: CASSWGQSTDTQYF.

In nucleotides, the CDR3 is TGTGCCAGCCGACCGTGGCCCAGGGGGCGTTCCGGGGAGCTGTTTTTT. Its protein is CASRPWPRGRSGELFF. V usage is TRBV27 and J usage is TRBJ2-2; 8 bases are shared with TRBD1. The CDR3 length is 16 residues. Germline CDR1 reads MNHEY; CDR2 reads SMNVEV (reference sequence). Trimming cost V 8 bases and J 6 bases; bases outside gene matches: 14.

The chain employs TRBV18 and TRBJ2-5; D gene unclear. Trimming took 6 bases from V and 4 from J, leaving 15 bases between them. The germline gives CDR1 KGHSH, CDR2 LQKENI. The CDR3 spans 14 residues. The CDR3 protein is CASSPSQRLETQYF. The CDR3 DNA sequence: TGTGCCAGCTCTCCGTCCCAGCGACTAGAGACCCAGTACTTC.

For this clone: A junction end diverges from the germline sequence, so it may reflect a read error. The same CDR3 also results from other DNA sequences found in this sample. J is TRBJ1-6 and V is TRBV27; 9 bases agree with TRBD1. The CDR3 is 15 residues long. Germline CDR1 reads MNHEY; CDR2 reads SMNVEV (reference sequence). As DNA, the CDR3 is TGCGCCAGCAAGCTTCGGGACAGGGCAATGTCACCCCTCCACTTT. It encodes CASKLRDRAMSPLHF.

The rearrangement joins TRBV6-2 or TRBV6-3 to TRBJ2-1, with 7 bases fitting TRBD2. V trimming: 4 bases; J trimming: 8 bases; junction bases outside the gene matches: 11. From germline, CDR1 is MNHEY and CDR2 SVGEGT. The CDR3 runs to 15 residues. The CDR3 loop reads CASSWAAGERDEQFF. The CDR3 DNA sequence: TGTGCCAGCAGTTGGGCGGCGGGGGAGAGGGATGAGCAGTTCTTC.

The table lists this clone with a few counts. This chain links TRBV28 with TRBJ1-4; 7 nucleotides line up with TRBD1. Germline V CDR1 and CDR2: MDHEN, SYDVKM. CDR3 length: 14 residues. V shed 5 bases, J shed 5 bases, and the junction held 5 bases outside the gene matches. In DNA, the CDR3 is TGTGCCAGCAGTGAGGACAGGTTAAATGAAAAACTGTTTTTT. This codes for CASSEDRLNEKLFF.

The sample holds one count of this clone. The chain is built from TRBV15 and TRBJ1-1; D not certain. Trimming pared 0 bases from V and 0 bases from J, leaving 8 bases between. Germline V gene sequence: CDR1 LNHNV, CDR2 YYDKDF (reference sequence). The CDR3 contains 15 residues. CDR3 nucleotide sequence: TGTGCCACCAGCAGAGATCAGTTAATGAACACTGAAGCTTTCTTT. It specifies CATSRDQLMNTEAFF.

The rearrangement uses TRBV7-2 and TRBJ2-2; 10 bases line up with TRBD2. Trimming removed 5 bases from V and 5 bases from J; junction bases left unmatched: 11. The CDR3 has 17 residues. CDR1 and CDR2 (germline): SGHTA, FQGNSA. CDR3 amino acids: CASSAQLAGVGTGELFF. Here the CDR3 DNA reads TGTGCCAGCAGCGCCCAGCTAGCGGGAGTTGGAACCGGGGAGCTGTTTTTT.

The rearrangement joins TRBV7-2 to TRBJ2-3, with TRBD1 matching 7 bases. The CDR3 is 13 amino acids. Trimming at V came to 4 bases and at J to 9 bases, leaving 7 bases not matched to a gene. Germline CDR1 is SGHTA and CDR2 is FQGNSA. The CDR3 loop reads CASSWTQGDTQYF. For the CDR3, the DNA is TGTGCCAGCAGCTGGACGCAGGGGGACACGCAGTATTTT. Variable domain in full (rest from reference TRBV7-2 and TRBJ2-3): GAGVSQSPSNKVTEKGKDVELRCDPISGHTALYWYRQSLGQGLEFLIYFQGNSAPDKSGLPSDRFSAERTGGSVSTLTIQRTQQEDSAVYLCASSWTQGDTQYFGPGTRLTVL.

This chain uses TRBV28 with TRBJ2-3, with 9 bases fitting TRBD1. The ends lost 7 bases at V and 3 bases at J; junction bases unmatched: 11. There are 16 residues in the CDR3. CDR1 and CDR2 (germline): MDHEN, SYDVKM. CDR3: CASTLLGDRVTDTQYF. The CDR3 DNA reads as TGTGCCAGCACCCTGCTCGGGGACAGGGTGACAGATACGCAGTATTTT.

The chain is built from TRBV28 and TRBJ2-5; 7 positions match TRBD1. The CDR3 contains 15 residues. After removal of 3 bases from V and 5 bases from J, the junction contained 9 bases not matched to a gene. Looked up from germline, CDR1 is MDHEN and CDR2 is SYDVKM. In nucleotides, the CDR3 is TGTGCCAGCAGTTTGAGGGCAGGGGGTCGGGAGACCCAGTACTTC. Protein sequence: CASSLRAGGRETQYF. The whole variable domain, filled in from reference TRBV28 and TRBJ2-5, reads DVKVTQSSRYLVKRTGEKVFLECVQDMDHENMFWYRQDPGLGLRLIYFSYDVKMKEKGDIPEGYSVSREKKERFSLILESASTNQTSMYLCASSLRAGGRETQYFGPGTRLLVL.

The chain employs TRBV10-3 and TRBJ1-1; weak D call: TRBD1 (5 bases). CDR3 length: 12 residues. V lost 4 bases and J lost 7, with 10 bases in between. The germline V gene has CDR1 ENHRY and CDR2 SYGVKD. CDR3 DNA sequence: TGTGCCATCAGTGGCGTTCAGGGTGAAGCTTTCTTT. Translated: CAISGVQGEAFF.

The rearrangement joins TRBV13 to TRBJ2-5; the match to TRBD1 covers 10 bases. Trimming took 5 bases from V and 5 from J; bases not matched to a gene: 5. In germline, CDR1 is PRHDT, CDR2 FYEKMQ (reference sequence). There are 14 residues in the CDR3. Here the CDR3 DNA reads TGTGCCAGCAGCCTGGGACAGGGGTGGGAGACCCAGTACTTC. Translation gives CASSLGQGWETQYF.